The sequence of this T cell receptor beta chain was determined in a study of response to subunit inactivated influenza vaccine. This clonotype was found a few times. Antigen unknown. TCRdb re-derived calls from the RT-PCR reads in MiXCR, one entry per CDR3 protein. The top ten hold more than 7% of the sample, which has approximately 250,000 distinct CDR3 sequences, 9.5% to 15% seen once. The CDR3 has 14 residues. CDR1 and CDR2 from the germline V gene are SGHRS and YFSETQ. The ends were cut back, 6 bases at V and 4 bases at J, with 17 bases in the middle. Study-wide results and limits: The authors suggested that every seasonal influenza vaccination recruits few new T cells.

Material: non-naive T cells sorted from PBMCs, obtained less than 15 days before vaccination. The V and J genes are TRBV5-1 and TRBJ2-7; D perhaps matches TRBD2 (5 bases). The TCR originated in a man aged 45 to 65 who received an inactivated influenza vaccine. CDR3 coding DNA: TGCGCCAGCAAGCGGAGCGCAGGAGCGTACGAGCAGTACTTC. Translating gives CASKRSAGAYEQYF.